The clone carrying this T cell receptor (beta chain) was observed a handful of times. The data originate from a study of T-cell reconstitution after alpha-beta-depleted transplantation in children. The CDR3 covers 19 residues. Looked up from germline, CDR1 is DFQATT and CDR2 is SNEGSKA (reference sequence). The ends lost 2 bases at V and 0 bases at J; junction bases unmatched: 8. Unique molecular identifiers featured in how the TCRbeta library was prepared. In TCRdb, the PCR reads were re-called with MiXCR into one record per CDR3 protein. The sample has 600,000 to 700,000 distinct CDR3 sequences; 16% are singletons.

The sample consisted of PBMCs from the stem cell graft donor, taken from the stem cell graft. The sequence was obtained from a human donor who donated a stem cell graft to a child with acute myeloid leukemia. The chain links TRBV20-1 to TRBJ2-3, with 16 bases aligning to TRBD2. Here the CDR3 DNA reads TGCAGTGCTAGAACTTCGGGACTAGCGGGGGGGATAAGCACAGATACGCAGTATTTT. Encoded protein: CSARTSGLAGGISTDTQYF.